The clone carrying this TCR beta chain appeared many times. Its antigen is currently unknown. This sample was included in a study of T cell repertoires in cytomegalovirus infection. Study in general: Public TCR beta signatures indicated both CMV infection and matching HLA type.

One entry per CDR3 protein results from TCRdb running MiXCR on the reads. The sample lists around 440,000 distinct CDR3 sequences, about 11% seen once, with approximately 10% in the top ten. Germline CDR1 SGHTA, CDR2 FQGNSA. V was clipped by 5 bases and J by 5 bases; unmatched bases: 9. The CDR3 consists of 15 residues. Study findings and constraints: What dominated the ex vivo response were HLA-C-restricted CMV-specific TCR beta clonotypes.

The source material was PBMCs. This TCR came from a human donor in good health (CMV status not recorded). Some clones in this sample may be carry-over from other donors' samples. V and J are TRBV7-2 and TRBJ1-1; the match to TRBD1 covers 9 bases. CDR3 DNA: TGTGCCAGCAGCCCACAGGGGGCGCTGGGGACTGAAGCTTTCTTT. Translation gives CASSPQGALGTEAFF.